The 16 T cell receptor beta chains listed next were all sequenced from one sample in a study of blood T cell repertoires in COVID-19. The protocol was immunoSEQ multiplex PCR, while the TCRdb copy is restricted to in-frame clones and leaves out a portion. This table has a few hundred thousand clones, 84% appearing once. What was sequenced was peripheral blood. These receptors all come from a man between 60 and 75 years old with acute or convalescent COVID-19.

The J gene is TRBJ2-7, the V gene TRBV7-3; D is perhaps TRBD2 (6 bases). Per the germline V gene, CDR1 is SGHTA and CDR2 is FQGTGA. The CDR3 length is 14 residues. V dropped 2 bases and J dropped 1 base, with 9 bases sitting between them. In DNA, the CDR3 is TGTGCCAGCAGCTTATCCGGGAGTTCCTACGAGCAGTACTTC. Translated: CASSLSGSSYEQYF.

The V gene is TRBV7-9, the J gene TRBJ2-3; 10 bases are a match to TRBD2. The CDR3 length is 17 residues. Germline trimming cut 11 bases from V and 3 bases from J; bases unmatched to any gene: 17. CDR1 is SEHNR and CDR2 is FQNEAQ in the germline V gene (reference sequence). The CDR3 DNA reads as TGTGCCGAACTCGGCCCTCTAGCGGGAGAAGGAACAGATACGCAGTATTTT. Residues: CAELGPLAGEGTDTQYF.

The chain combines TRBV28 with TRBJ1-5, with a weak D call TRBD1 (5 bases). CDR1 is MDHEN, CDR2 SYDVKM, per germline. V was shortened by 8 bases and J by 3 bases, with 17 bases between the two germline ends. The CDR3 runs 15 residues. CDR3 coding DNA: TGTGCCAGCTCATTGGTCAGGGATATCAATCAGCCCCAGCATTTT. This codes for CASSLVRDINQPQHF.

This chain connects TRBV27 to TRBJ2-7; TRBD1 agrees at 7 bases. From germline, CDR1 is MNHEY and CDR2 SMNVEV (reference sequence). V trimming: 0 bases; J trimming: 1 base; junction bases outside the gene matches: 3. This CDR3 comprises 15 residues. The CDR3 coding sequence is TGTGCCAGCAGTTTATCGGGACAGTCTTCCTACGAGCAGTACTTC. Its protein product is CASSLSGQSSYEQYF.

The chain uses TRBV25-1 and TRBJ1-6, with 8 positions matching TRBD1. Germline lookup yields CDR1 MGHDK and CDR2 SYGVNS. The CDR3 covers 14 residues. V trimming: 8 bases; J trimming: 5 bases; junction bases outside the gene matches: 5. The CDR3 DNA is TGTGCCAGCGCTGACAGGGGAGATAATTCACCCCTCCACTTT. It is translated as CASADRGDNSPLHF.

This sequence joins TRBV7-9 and TRBJ2-7; TRBD2 aligns across 13 bases. Trimming removed 6 bases from V and 2 bases from J; junction bases left unmatched: 7. The CDR3 sequence is 16 residues long. From germline, CDR1 is SEHNR and CDR2 FQNEAQ (reference sequence). The CDR3 region has the DNA TGTGCCAGCAGTTCGACTAGCGGGGGGACTGCCTACGAGCAGTACTTC. It specifies CASSSTSGGTAYEQYF. The complete variable domain, with remaining parts taken from reference TRBV7-9 and TRBJ2-7, reads DTGVSQNPRHKITKRGQNVTFRCDPISEHNRLYWYRQTLGQGPEFLTYFQNEAQLEKSRLLSDRFSAERPKGSFSTLEIQRTEQGDSAMYLCASSSTSGGTAYEQYFGPGTRLTVT.

The V and J genes are TRBV6-5 and TRBJ1-2; TRBD1 agrees at 8 bases. V lost 1 base and J lost 6; bases outside the gene matches: 4. The CDR3 runs 14 residues. CDR1 and CDR2 from the germline V gene are MNHEY and SVGAGI. CDR3 region: CASSYLDRVNGYTF. CDR3 nucleotide sequence: TGTGCCAGCAGTTACTTGGACAGGGTAAATGGCTACACCTTC.

The rearrangement joins TRBV11-2 to TRBJ2-5; D is uncertain. CDR3 length: 13 amino acids. V was trimmed by 2 bases and J by 1 base, leaving 5 bases between them. Germline CDR1 is SGHAT and CDR2 is FQNNGV. The CDR3 here is CASSLLLQETQYF. The CDR3 nucleotides read TGTGCCAGCAGCTTACTACTCCAAGAGACCCAGTACTTC.

The rearrangement links TRBV7-2 to TRBJ1-2; 7 positions match TRBD1. CDR3 length: 14 residues. Trimming at V came to 5 bases and at J to 2 bases, leaving 5 bases not matched to a gene. Germline CDR1 reads SGHTA; CDR2 reads FQGNSA. The CDR3 reads CASSNRDRNYGYTF. CDR3 bases: TGTGCCAGCAGCAACCGGGACAGAAACTATGGCTACACCTTC.

This clone was seen more than once but under ten times. CDR3 loop: CASSFDRDEQFF. For the CDR3, the DNA is TGTGCCAGCAGCTTCGACAGGGATGAGCAGTTCTTC. The chain recombines TRBV7-9 with TRBJ2-1; 7 nucleotides align to TRBD1. The CDR3 is 12 amino acids. V lost 3 bases to trimming and J lost 8 bases; unmatched junction nucleotides: 1. CDR1 is SEHNR, CDR2 FQNEAQ, per germline (reference sequence).

The sample holds one count of this clone. This CDR3 is CASSRLGGGGNTEAFF. As DNA, the CDR3 is TGTGCCAGTAGTAGGTTAGGGGGCGGAGGGAACACTGAAGCTTTCTTT. The V gene is TRBV19, the J gene TRBJ1-1; 7 nucleotides agree with TRBD1. Germline V gene data show CDR1 as LNHDA and CDR2 as SQIVND (reference sequence). J lost 1 base, V lost 4 bases, and 9 bases had no gene match. This CDR3 comprises 16 residues.

This sequence joins TRBV6-2 or TRBV6-3 and TRBJ1-1, with D tentatively TRBD1 (5 bases). The CDR3 totals 15 residues. Deletions cut 4 bases from V and 0 bases from J, with 12 bases between. Germline values: CDR1 MNHEY, CDR2 SVGEGT. The CDR3 is CASSSPGHLNTEAFF. CDR3 nucleotides: TGTGCCAGCAGTTCCCCCGGACACCTGAACACTGAAGCTTTCTTT.

V is TRBV2 and J is TRBJ2-1; D call uncertain. Germline assignment: CDR1 SNHLY and CDR2 FYNNEI. This CDR3 is built from 14 residues. V was trimmed by 7 bases and J by 0 bases, leaving 10 bases between them. The DNA of the CDR3 is TGTGCCAGCACAATGGGCTCCTCCTACAATGAGCAGTTCTTC. This gives the protein CASTMGSSYNEQFF.

The rearrangement uses TRBV4-3 and TRBJ1-2; D is unclear. There are 16 residues in the CDR3. V was cut by 1 base and J by 0 bases, with 12 bases left in between. The germline V gene has CDR1 LGHNA and CDR2 YSLEER. The CDR3 spells CASSQGTLTPNYGYTF. For the CDR3, the DNA is TGCGCCAGCAGCCAAGGGACTCTTACCCCTAACTATGGCTACACCTTC.

This sequence joins TRBV29-1 and TRBJ2-1, with D perhaps matching TRBD1 (6 bases). V lost 6 bases and J 1 base, leaving 10 bases between the germline ends. This CDR3 contains 13 residues. Germline assignment: CDR1 SQVTM and CDR2 ANQGSEA. The chain's CDR3 is CSVQDSSYNEQFF. The CDR3 DNA sequence: TGCAGCGTGCAGGACAGTTCCTACAATGAGCAGTTCTTC.

This chain uses TRBV28 with TRBJ1-2, with unresolved D. The CDR3 consists of 11 residues. The V and J ends lost 4 bases and 3 bases respectively, with 3 bases between them. CDR1 is MDHEN, CDR2 SYDVKM, per germline. Here the CDR3 DNA reads TGTGCCAGCAGTTCCTACTATGGCTACACCTTC. This encodes CASSSYYGYTF.